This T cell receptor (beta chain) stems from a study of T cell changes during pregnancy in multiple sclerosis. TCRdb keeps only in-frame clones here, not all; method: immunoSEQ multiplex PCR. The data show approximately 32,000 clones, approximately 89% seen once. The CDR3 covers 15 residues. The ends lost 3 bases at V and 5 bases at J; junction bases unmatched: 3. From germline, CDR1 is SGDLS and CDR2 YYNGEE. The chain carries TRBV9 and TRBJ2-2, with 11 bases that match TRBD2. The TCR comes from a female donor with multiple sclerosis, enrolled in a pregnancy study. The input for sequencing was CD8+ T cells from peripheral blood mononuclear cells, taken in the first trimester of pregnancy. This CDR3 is CASSGTSGPTGELFF. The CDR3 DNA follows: TGTGCCAGCAGCGGGACTAGCGGGCCTACCGGGGAGCTGTTTTTT.